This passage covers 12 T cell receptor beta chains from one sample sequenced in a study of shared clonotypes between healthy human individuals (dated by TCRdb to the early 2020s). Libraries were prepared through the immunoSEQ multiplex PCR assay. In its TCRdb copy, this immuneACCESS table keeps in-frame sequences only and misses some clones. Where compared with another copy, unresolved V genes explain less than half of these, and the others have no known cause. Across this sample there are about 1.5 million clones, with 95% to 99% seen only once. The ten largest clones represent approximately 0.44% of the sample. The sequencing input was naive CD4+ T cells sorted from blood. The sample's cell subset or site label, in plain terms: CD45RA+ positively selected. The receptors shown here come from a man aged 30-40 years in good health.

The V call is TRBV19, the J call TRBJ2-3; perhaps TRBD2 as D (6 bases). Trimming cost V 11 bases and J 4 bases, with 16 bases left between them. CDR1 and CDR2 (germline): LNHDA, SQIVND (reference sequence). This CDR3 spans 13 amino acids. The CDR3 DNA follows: TGTGCCGTGGGGGAGGTATGGGCAGATACGCAGTATTTT. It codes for CAVGEVWADTQYF.

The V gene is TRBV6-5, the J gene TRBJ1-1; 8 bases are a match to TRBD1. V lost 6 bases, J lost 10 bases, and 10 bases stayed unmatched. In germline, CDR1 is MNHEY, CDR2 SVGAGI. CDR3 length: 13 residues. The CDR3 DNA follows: TGTGCCAGCAGCGATGGCCAGGGGGCGGTAGCTTTCTTT. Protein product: CASSDGQGAVAFF.

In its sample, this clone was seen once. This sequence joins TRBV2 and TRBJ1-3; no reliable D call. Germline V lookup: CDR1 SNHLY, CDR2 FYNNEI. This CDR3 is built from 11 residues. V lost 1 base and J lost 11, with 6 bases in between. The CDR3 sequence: CASSEEASIYF. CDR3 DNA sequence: TGTGCCAGCAGTGAAGAGGCGTCCATATATTTT.

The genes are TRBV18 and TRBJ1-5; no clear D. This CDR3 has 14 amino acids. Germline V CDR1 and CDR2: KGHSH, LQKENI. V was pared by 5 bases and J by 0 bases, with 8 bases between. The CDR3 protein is CASSGQNSNQPQHF. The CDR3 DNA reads TGTGCCAGCTCAGGGCAGAATAGCAATCAGCCCCAGCATTTT.

CDR3 sequence: CASSPLLAGSGEQFF. CDR3 bases: TGCGCCAGCAGCCCCCTACTAGCGGGATCGGGTGAGCAGTTCTTC. The chain employs TRBV5-1 and TRBJ2-1; 10 positions agree with TRBD2. Unmatched junction bases numbered 10, after V lost 4 bases and J lost 9 bases. This CDR3 spans 15 amino acids. Germline values: CDR1 SGHRS, CDR2 YFSETQ.

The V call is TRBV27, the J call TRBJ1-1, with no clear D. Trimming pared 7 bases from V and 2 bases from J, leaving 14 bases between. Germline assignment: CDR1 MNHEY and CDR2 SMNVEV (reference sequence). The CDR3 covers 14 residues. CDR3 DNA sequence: TGTGCCAGCACCACCGGAAGGGATAACACTGAAGCTTTCTTT. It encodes CASTTGRDNTEAFF.

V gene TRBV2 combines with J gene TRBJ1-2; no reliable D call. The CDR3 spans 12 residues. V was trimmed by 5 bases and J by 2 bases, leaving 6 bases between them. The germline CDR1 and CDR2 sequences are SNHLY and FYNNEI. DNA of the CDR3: TGTGCCAGCAGTACCGAGAACTATGGCTACACCTTC. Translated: CASSTENYGYTF.

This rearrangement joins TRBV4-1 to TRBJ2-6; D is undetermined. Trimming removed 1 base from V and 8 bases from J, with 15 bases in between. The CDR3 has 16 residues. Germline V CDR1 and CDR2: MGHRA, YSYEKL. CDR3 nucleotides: TGCGCCAGCAGCCAAGGTGGAGAGCTCGTGACCAACGTCCTGACTTTC. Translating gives CASSQGGELVTNVLTF.

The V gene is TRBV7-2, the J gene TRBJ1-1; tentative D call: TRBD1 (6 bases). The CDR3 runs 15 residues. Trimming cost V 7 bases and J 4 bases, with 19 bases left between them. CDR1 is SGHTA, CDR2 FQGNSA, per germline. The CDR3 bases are TGTGCCAGCACCGGGACACCAATCTGGGGCACTGAAGCTTTCTTT. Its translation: CASTGTPIWGTEAFF.

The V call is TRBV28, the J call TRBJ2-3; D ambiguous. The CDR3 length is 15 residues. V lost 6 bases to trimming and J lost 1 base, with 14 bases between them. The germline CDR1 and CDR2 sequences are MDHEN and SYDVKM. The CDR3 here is CASRLGGQGTDTQYF. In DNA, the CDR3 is TGTGCCAGCAGGTTAGGTGGGCAGGGCACAGATACGCAGTATTTT.

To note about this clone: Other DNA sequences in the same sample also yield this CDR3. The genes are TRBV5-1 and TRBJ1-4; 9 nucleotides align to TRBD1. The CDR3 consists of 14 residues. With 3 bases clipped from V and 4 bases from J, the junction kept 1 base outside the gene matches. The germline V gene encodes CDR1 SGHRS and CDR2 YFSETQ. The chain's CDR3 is CASSSGQGNEKLFF. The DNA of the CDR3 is TGCGCCAGCAGCTCGGGACAGGGTAATGAAAAACTGTTTTTT. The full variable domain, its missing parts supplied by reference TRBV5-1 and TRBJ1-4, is KAGVTQTPRYLIKTRGQQVTLSCSPISGHRSVSWYQQTPGQGLQFLFEYFSETQRNKGNFPGRFSGRQFSNSRSEMNVSTLELGDSALYLCASSSGQGNEKLFFGSGTQLSVL.

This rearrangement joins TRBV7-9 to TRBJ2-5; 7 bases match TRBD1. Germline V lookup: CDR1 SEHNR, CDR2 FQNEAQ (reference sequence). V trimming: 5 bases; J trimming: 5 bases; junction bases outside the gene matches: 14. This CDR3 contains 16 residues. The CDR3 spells CASSPGTARAEETQYF. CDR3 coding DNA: TGTGCCAGCAGCCCAGGGACAGCCAGGGCAGAGGAGACCCAGTACTTC.